These T cell receptor beta chains were read from a single sample in a study of T cell responses to AZD1222 COVID-19 vaccine. Here immunoSEQ multiplex PCR was the method, and the copy in TCRdb shows in-frame clones only, minus some. The sample consists of about 140,000 clones, roughly 90% of them appearing once. The sequenced sample was peripheral blood, obtained on day 0 of AZD1222 vaccination. The receptors come from an adult in good health. Each CDR3 is given with its conserved first and last residue. D genes are given only for firm matches. Not every row has a clone size; where given, it reads once, few, many or a size class.

abundance: -; d_gene: TRBD2; v_gene: TRBV28; j_gene: TRBJ2-3; CDR3aa: CASSVPGRGGRYTQYF; CDR3nt: TGTGCCAGCAGTGTCCCGGGACGGGGGGGCCGCTATACGCAGTATTTT
abundance: -; d_gene: TRBD1; v_gene: TRBV5-1; j_gene: TRBJ2-3; CDR3aa: CASSSRTGLADTQYF; CDR3nt: TGCGCCAGCAGCTCACGGACAGGGTTAGCAGATACGCAGTATTTT
abundance: -; d_gene: -; v_gene: TRBV2; j_gene: TRBJ1-6; CDR3aa: CASNTWVGNSPLHF; CDR3nt: TGTGCCAGCAATACTTGGGTGGGGAATTCACCCCTCCACTTT
abundance: -; d_gene: -; v_gene: TRBV7-2; j_gene: TRBJ1-6; CDR3aa: CASSLAGRGTLHF; CDR3nt: TGTGCCAGCAGCTTAGCGGGGAGAGGGACCCTCCACTTT
abundance: -; d_gene: -; v_gene: TRBV29-1; j_gene: TRBJ1-2; CDR3aa: CSVQLNYGYTF; CDR3nt: TGCAGCGTTCAATTAAACTATGGCTACACCTTC
abundance: -; d_gene: -; v_gene: TRBV28; j_gene: TRBJ2-7; CDR3aa: CASKKGTYEQYF; CDR3nt: TGTGCTTCGAAAAAAGGGACCTACGAGCAGTACTTC
abundance: few; d_gene: TRBD1; v_gene: TRBV7-9; j_gene: TRBJ1-1; CDR3aa: CASSFGQVGPEAFF; CDR3nt: TGTGCCAGCAGCTTCGGACAGGTAGGACCTGAAGCTTTCTTT
abundance: once; d_gene: -; v_gene: TRBV7-9; j_gene: TRBJ1-5; CDR3aa: CASSLWGDNQPQHF; CDR3nt: TGTGCCAGCAGCTTATGGGGAGACAATCAGCCCCAGCATTTT
abundance: -; d_gene: -; v_gene: TRBV11-3; j_gene: TRBJ2-1; CDR3aa: CASSPRGVGSNEQFF; CDR3nt: TGTGCCAGCAGCCCTAGGGGGGTGGGGTCGAATGAGCAGTTCTTC
abundance: -; d_gene: -; v_gene: TRBV18; j_gene: TRBJ1-2; CDR3aa: CASSPDSSGGYTF; CDR3nt: TGTGCCAGCTCACCGGATAGCTCGGGTGGCTACACCTTC